This TCR beta chain is drawn from a study of OX40 agonist ivuxolimab in advanced cancers. The V and J ends lost 0 bases and 4 bases respectively, with 10 bases between them. The CDR3 loop spans 15 amino acids. CDR1 is MGHRA and CDR2 is YSYEKL in the germline V gene. Only in-frame clones appear in the TCRdb table, and some are missing; sequencing was by immunoSEQ multiplex PCR. The sample records 73,000 or so clones, 75% to 90% being singletons. The sample here was CD4+ or CD8+ T cells sorted from blood, taken in a trial of the OX40 agonist ivuxolimab. This rearrangement joins TRBV4-1 to TRBJ1-5; no firm D call. The source is an adult with an advanced solid tumor such as melanoma, head and neck, liver or kidney cancer. The CDR3 DNA sequence: TGCGCCAGCAGCCAAGAAGGCATACAAAATCAGCCCCAGCATTTT. Protein: CASSQEGIQNQPQHF.